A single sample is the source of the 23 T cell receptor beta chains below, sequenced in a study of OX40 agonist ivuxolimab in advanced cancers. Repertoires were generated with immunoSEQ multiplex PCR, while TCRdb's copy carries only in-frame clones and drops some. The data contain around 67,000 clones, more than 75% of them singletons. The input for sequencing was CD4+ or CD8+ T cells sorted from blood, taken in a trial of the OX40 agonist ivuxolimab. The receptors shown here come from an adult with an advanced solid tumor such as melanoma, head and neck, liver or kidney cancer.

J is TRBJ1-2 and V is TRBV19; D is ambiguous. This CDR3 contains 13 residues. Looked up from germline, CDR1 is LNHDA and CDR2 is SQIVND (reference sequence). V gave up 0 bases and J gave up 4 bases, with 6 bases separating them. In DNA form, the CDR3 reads TGTGCCAGTAGTATAGAGGTCAGCTATGGCTACACCTTC. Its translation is CASSIEVSYGYTF. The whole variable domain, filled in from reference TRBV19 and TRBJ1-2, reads DGGITQSPKYLFRKEGQNVTLSCEQNLNHDAMYWYRQDPGQGLRLIYYSQIVNDFQKGDIAEGYSVSREKKESFPLTVTSAQKNPTAFYLCASSIEVSYGYTFGSGTRLTVV.

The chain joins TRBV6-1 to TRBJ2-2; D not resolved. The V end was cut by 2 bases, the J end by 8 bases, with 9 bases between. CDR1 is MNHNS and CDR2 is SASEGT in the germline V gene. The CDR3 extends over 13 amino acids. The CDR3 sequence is CASSELGWGELFF. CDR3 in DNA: TGTGCCAGCAGTGAATTGGGGTGGGGGGAGCTGTTTTTT.

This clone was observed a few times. CDR3 region: CASSYWQDTEAFF. CDR3 DNA: TGTGCCAGCAGTTACTGGCAGGACACTGAAGCTTTCTTT. V and J are TRBV6-5 and TRBJ1-1; no clear D gene. Germline loops: CDR1 MNHEY, CDR2 SVGAGI. The CDR3 runs to 13 residues. The V end was cut by 1 base, the J end by 3 bases, with 6 bases between.

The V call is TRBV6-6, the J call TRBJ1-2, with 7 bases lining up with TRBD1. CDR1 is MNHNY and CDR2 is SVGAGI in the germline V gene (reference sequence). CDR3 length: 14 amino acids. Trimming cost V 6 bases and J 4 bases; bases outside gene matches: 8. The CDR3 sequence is CASRRQGGGYGYTF. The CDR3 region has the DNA TGTGCCAGCAGACGACAGGGCGGGGGCTATGGCTACACCTTC.

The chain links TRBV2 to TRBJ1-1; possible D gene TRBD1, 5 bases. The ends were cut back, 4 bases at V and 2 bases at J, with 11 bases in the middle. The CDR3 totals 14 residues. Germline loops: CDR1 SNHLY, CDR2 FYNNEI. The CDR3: CASSVTRANTEAFF. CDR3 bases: TGTGCCAGCAGTGTTACCAGGGCCAACACTGAAGCTTTCTTT. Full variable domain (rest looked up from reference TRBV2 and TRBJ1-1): EPEVTQTPSHQVTQMGQEVILRCVPISNHLYFYWYRQILGQKVEFLVSFYNNEISEKSEIFDDQFSVERPDGSNFTLKIRSTKLEDSAMYFCASSVTRANTEAFFGQGTRLTVV.

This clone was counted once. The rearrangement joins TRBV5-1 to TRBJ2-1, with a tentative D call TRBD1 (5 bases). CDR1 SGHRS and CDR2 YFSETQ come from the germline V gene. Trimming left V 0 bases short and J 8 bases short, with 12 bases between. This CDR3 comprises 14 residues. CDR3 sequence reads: CASSLGQFLDEQFF. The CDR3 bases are TGCGCCAGCAGCTTGGGACAGTTCCTGGATGAGCAGTTCTTC.

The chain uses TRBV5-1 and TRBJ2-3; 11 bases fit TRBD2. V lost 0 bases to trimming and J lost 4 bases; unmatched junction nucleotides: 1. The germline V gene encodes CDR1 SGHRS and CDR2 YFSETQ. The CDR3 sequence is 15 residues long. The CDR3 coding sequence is TGCGCCAGCAGCTTGGGTAGCGGGGGGGCAGATACGCAGTATTTT. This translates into CASSLGSGGADTQYF.

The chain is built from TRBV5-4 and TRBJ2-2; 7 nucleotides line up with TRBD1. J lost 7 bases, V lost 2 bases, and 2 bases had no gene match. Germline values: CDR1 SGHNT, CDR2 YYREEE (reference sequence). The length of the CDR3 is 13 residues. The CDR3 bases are TGTGCCAGCAGCTTCGACAGGGACGGGGAGCTGTTTTTT. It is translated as CASSFDRDGELFF. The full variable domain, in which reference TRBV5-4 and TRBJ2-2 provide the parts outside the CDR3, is ETGVTQSPTHLIKTRGQQVTLRCSSQSGHNTVSWYQQALGQGPQFIFQYYREEENGRGNFPPRFSGLQFPNYSSELNVNALELDDSALYLCASSFDRDGELFFGEGSRLTVL.

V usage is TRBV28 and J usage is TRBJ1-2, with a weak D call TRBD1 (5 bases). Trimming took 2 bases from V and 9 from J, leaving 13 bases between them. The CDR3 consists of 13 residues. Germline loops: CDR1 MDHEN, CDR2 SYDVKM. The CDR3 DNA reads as TGTGCCAGCAGTTTAGGGACGGATCGTCGCTACACCTTC. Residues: CASSLGTDRRYTF.

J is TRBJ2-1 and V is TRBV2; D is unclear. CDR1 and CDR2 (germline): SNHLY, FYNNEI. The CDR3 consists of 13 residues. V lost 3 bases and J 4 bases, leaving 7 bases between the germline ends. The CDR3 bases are TGTGCCAGCAGTGATAGAAATTACAATGAGCAGTTCTTC. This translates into CASSDRNYNEQFF.

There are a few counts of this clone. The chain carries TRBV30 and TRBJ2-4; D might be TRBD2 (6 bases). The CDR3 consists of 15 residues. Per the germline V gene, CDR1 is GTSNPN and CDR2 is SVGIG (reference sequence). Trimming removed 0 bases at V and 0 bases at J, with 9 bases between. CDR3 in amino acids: CAWSVPGVAKNIQYF. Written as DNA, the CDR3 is TGTGCCTGGAGTGTACCGGGGGTAGCCAAAAACATTCAGTACTTC.

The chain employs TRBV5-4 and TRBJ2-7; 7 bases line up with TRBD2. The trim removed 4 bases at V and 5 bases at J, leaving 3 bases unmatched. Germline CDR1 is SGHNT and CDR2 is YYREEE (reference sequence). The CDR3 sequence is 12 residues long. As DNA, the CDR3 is TGTGCCAGCAGCCCGGGAGGCGACGAGCAGTACGTC. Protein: CASSPGGDEQYV.

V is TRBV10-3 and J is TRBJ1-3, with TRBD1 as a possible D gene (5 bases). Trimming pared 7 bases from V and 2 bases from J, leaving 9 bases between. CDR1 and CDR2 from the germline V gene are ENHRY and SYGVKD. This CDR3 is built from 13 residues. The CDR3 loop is CAINPGTGNTIYF. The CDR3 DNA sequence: TGTGCCATCAATCCAGGGACTGGAAACACCATATATTTT.

In DNA form, the CDR3 reads TGTGCCAGCAGTTCCGGACAGGGAATCGTTCAGCCCCAGCATTTT. It translates to CASSSGQGIVQPQHF. The chain is built from TRBV6-6 and TRBJ1-5, with TRBD1 matching over 8 bases. Germline CDR1 and CDR2: MNHNY and SVGAGI (reference sequence). Trimming removed 4 bases from V and 6 bases from J; junction bases left unmatched: 8. The CDR3 loop spans 15 amino acids.

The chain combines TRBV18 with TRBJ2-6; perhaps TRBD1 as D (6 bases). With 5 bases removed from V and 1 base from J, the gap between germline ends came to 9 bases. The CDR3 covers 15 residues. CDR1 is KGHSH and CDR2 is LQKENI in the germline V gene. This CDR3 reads CASSKDRSGANVLTF. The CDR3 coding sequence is TGTGCCAGCTCAAAAGACAGGTCTGGGGCCAACGTCCTGACTTTC.

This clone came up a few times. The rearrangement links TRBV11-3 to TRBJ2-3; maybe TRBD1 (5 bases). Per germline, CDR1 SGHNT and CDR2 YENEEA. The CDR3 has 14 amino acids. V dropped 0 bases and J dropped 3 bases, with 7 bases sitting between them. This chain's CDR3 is CASSLEAGTDTQYF. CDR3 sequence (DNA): TGTGCCAGCAGCTTAGAGGCAGGGACAGATACGCAGTATTTT.

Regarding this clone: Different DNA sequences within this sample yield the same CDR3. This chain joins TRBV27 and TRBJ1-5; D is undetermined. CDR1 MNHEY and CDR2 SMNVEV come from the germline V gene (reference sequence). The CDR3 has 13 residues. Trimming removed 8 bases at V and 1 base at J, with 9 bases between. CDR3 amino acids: CASWGASNQPQHF. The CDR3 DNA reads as TGTGCCAGCTGGGGTGCCAGCAATCAGCCCCAGCATTTT.

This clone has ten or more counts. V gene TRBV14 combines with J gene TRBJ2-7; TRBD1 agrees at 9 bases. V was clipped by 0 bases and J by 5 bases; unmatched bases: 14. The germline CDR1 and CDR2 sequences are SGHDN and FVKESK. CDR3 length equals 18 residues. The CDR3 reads CASSQDPLCRTGAHEQYV. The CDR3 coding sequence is TGTGCCAGCAGCCAAGATCCCCTGTGTAGGACAGGGGCGCACGAGCAGTACGTC.

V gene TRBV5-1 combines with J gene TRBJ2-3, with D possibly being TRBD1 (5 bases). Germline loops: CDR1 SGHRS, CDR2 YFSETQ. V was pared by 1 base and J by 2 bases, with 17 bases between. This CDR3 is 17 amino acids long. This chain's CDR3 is CASSLMVGRAATDTQYF. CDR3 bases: TGCGCCAGCAGCTTGATGGTGGGCAGGGCGGCCACAGATACGCAGTATTTT.

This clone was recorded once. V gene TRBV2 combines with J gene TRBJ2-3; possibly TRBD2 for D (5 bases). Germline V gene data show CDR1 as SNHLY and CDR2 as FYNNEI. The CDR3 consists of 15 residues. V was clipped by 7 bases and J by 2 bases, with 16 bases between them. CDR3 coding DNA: TGTGCCAGCAAGGACTCTCTTTACCCCACAGATACGCAGTATTTT. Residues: CASKDSLYPTDTQYF.

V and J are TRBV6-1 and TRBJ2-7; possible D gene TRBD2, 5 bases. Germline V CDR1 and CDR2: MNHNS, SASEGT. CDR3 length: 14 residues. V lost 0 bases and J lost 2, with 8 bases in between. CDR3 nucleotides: TGTGCCAGCAGTGAAGCAGGAGGCGCCTACGAGCAGTACGTC. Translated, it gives CASSEAGGAYEQYV.

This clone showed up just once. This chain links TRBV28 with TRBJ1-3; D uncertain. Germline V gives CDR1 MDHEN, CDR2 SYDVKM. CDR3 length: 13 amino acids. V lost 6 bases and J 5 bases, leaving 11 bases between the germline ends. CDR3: CASRPGLRNTIYF. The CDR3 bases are TGTGCCAGCAGGCCGGGTCTCAGAAACACCATATATTTT.

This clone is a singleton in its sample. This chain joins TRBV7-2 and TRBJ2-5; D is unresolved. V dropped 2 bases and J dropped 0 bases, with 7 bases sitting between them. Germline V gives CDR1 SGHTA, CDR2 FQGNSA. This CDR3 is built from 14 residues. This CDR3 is CASSLPRYQETQYF. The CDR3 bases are TGTGCCAGCAGCTTACCTCGGTACCAAGAGACCCAGTACTTC.